The 20 T cell receptor beta chains below come from one sample, sequenced in a study of shared clonotypes between healthy human individuals. Assay: immunoSEQ multiplex PCR; the TCRdb copy retains only in-frame clones and omits some. The sample holds some 2,500,000 clones, under 95% seen once. Sequencing was performed on naive CD4+ T cells from PBMCs. Subset given: CD45RA+ positively selected. These TCRs come from a man aged 18 to 29 in good health. Some clones in this sample may be carry-over from other donors' samples.

This clone was found once. The gene calls are TRBV11-1 and TRBJ2-3, with unresolved D. CDR3 length: 14 amino acids. V lost 5 bases, J lost 2 bases, and 11 bases lay in between. Looked up from germline, CDR1 is SGHAT and CDR2 is FQDESV (reference sequence). The CDR3 loop is CASSRSRSTDTQYF. The CDR3, as DNA: TGTGCCAGCAGCAGAAGTCGATCCACAGATACGCAGTATTTT.

The rearrangement uses TRBV14 and TRBJ2-3; D assignment may be TRBD1 or TRBD2 (5 bases each). Germline V gene lookup returns CDR1 SGHDN and CDR2 FVKESK. Trimming stripped 8 bases from V and 6 bases from J, with 15 bases between. This CDR3 contains 13 residues. The CDR3 bases are TGTGCCAGCGGGGGTTGGGTCGCTGATACGCAGTATTTT. It yields the protein CASGGWVADTQYF. Using reference TRBV14 and TRBJ2-3 for the parts outside the CDR3, the full variable domain is EAGVTQFPSHSVIEKGQTVTLRCDPISGHDNLYWYRRVMGKEIKFLLHFVKESKQDESGMPNNRFLAERTGGTYSTLKVQPAELEDSGVYFCASGGWVADTQYFGPGTRLTVL.

The chain carries TRBV5-6 and TRBJ1-1; weak D call: TRBD1 (5 bases). The CDR3 runs 16 residues. The germline V and J ends were trimmed by 4 bases and 0 bases, with 16 bases remaining between them. The germline V gene encodes CDR1 SGHDT and CDR2 YYEEEE. CDR3 bases: TGTGCCAGCAGCCCGGGACTCCTGGTTATGAACACTGAAGCTTTCTTT. Translation: CASSPGLLVMNTEAFF.

In its sample, this clone was seen once. The chain is built from TRBV27 and TRBJ2-2; TRBD1 agrees at 7 bases. This CDR3 comprises 14 residues. Germline assignment: CDR1 MNHEY and CDR2 SMNVEV (reference sequence). V dropped 6 bases and J dropped 6; count of bases not matched to a gene: 7. The CDR3 loop reads CASRSIGGAGELFF. The CDR3 region has the DNA TGTGCCAGCAGATCTATAGGGGGCGCCGGGGAGCTGTTTTTT.

This clone came up a few times. This chain connects TRBV11-3 to TRBJ1-1; 7 bases fit TRBD1. Per germline, CDR1 SGHNT and CDR2 YENEEA. V lost 4 bases, J lost 3 bases, and 8 bases stayed unmatched. The CDR3 has 15 amino acids. The CDR3 reads CASSSRTGADTEAFF. The CDR3 region has the DNA TGTGCCAGCAGCTCTAGGACAGGAGCTGACACTGAAGCTTTCTTT.

The genes are TRBV11-2 and TRBJ1-1; 7 bases line up with TRBD1. Germline-derived CDR1 and CDR2 are SGHAT and FQNNGV. The CDR3 is 14 amino acids. V was pared by 2 bases and J by 5 bases, with 5 bases of the junction left unmatched. This CDR3 reads CASSLLPRGTEAFF. The CDR3 coding sequence is TGTGCCAGCAGCTTACTCCCCAGGGGGACTGAAGCTTTCTTT.

Here the CDR3 DNA reads TGCGCCAGCAGGACAGGGGTGAACACTGAAGCTTTCTTT. It encodes CASRTGVNTEAFF. The chain employs TRBV5-1 and TRBJ1-1; 8 positions agree with TRBD1. The germline CDR1 and CDR2 sequences are SGHRS and YFSETQ. The ends lost 5 bases at V and 0 bases at J; junction bases unmatched: 0. CDR3 length: 13 residues. The full variable domain, rest sourced from reference TRBV5-1 and TRBJ1-1, is KAGVTQTPRYLIKTRGQQVTLSCSPISGHRSVSWYQQTPGQGLQFLFEYFSETQRNKGNFPGRFSGRQFSNSRSEMNVSTLELGDSALYLCASRTGVNTEAFFGQGTRLTVV.

The CDR3 is CASSLSPGTSDYEQYF. The DNA for the CDR3 is TGTGCCAGCAGTTTATCCCCCGGGACTAGCGACTACGAGCAGTACTTC. The V call is TRBV27, the J call TRBJ2-7; 10 nucleotides match TRBD2. Per germline, CDR1 MNHEY and CDR2 SMNVEV (reference sequence). J was trimmed by 3 bases and V by 0 bases; bases with no gene match: 5. CDR3 length: 16 amino acids.

The chain employs TRBV18 and TRBJ2-2; maybe TRBD2 (7 bases). This CDR3 is built from 16 residues. V dropped 3 bases and J dropped 1 base, with 12 bases sitting between them. Germline CDR1 is KGHSH and CDR2 is LQKENI. The CDR3 nucleotides are TGTGCCAGCTCACCCGACGGGGGGCGGAACACCGGGGAGCTGTTTTTT. This gives the protein CASSPDGGRNTGELFF.

The V and J genes are TRBV5-6 and TRBJ1-1, with 9 bases aligning to TRBD1. V dropped 4 bases and J dropped 4; count of bases not matched to a gene: 5. Germline V lookup: CDR1 SGHDT, CDR2 YYEEEE. The CDR3 extends over 14 amino acids. The CDR3 sequence is CASSPTGGGTEAFF. CDR3 coding DNA: TGTGCCAGCAGCCCGACAGGGGGAGGCACTGAAGCTTTCTTT.

The V gene is TRBV18, the J gene TRBJ2-2; D ambiguous. Trimming removed 1 base at V and 0 bases at J, with 9 bases between. The CDR3 totals 16 residues. CDR1 is KGHSH and CDR2 is LQKENI in the germline V gene. The CDR3 nucleotides are TGTGCCAGCTCACCACTAAGTCAAACGAACACCGGGGAGCTGTTTTTT. It codes for CASSPLSQTNTGELFF. Full variable domain (rest looked up from reference TRBV18 and TRBJ2-2): NAGVMQNPRHLVRRRGQEARLRCSPMKGHSHVYWYRQLPEEGLKFMVYLQKENIIDESGMPKERFSAEFPKEGPSILRIQQVVRGDSAAYFCASSPLSQTNTGELFFGEGSRLTVL.

The chain joins TRBV13 to TRBJ1-1, with D maybe TRBD1 (6 bases). The ends were cut back, 4 bases at V and 5 bases at J, with 8 bases in the middle. CDR3 size: 12 residues. CDR1 PRHDT and CDR2 FYEKMQ come from the germline V gene (reference sequence). CDR3 sequence (DNA): TGTGCCAGCAGCTACAGGGAGACTGAAGCTTTCTTT. Translated: CASSYRETEAFF. Looking up the rest from reference TRBV13 and TRBJ1-1 gives the full variable domain: AAGVIQSPRHLIKEKRETATLKCYPIPRHDTVYWYQQGPGQDPQFLISFYEKMQSDKGSIPDRFSAQQFSDYHSELNMSSLELGDSALYFCASSYRETEAFFGQGTRLTVV.

The chain combines TRBV2 with TRBJ2-4; TRBD1 might be the D (6 bases). The germline V and J ends were trimmed by 8 bases and 3 bases, with 17 bases remaining between them. CDR1 is SNHLY and CDR2 is FYNNEI in the germline V gene. CDR3 size: 15 residues. The CDR3: CASRPQGLGKNIQYF. In DNA form, the CDR3 reads TGTGCCAGCCGTCCACAGGGTCTGGGCAAAAACATTCAGTACTTC.

The chain recombines TRBV5-1 with TRBJ2-1; maybe TRBD2 (5 bases). From germline, CDR1 is SGHRS and CDR2 YFSETQ. CDR3 length: 17 residues. Trimming pared 4 bases from V and 4 bases from J, leaving 21 bases between. As DNA, the CDR3 is TGCGCCAGCAGCCTATCCGGTTTGGAGCGGACGTACAATGAGCAGTTCTTC. The encoded protein is CASSLSGLERTYNEQFF. The whole variable domain, filled in from reference TRBV5-1 and TRBJ2-1, reads KAGVTQTPRYLIKTRGQQVTLSCSPISGHRSVSWYQQTPGQGLQFLFEYFSETQRNKGNFPGRFSGRQFSNSRSEMNVSTLELGDSALYLCASSLSGLERTYNEQFFGPGTRLTVL.

The rearrangement joins TRBV28 to TRBJ1-1; 7 bases fit TRBD1. Germline V gene lookup returns CDR1 MDHEN and CDR2 SYDVKM. CDR3 length equals 18 residues. With V trimmed by 5 bases and J by 6 bases, 21 bases remained unmatched. The CDR3 DNA is TGTGCCAGCAGTCCCGGGAGGGGTGGGACAGTGAATTTTCCTGAAGCTTTCTTT. Its protein product is CASSPGRGGTVNFPEAFF.

The chain joins TRBV6-4 to TRBJ2-2; D remains unclear. Trimming removed 3 bases from V and 2 bases from J, with 4 bases in between. The CDR3 has 13 residues. In germline, CDR1 is MRHNA, CDR2 SNTAGT. The CDR3 loop reads CASSEHNTGELFF. CDR3 bases: TGTGCCAGCAGTGAACATAACACCGGGGAGCTGTTTTTT.

V and J are TRBV4-3 and TRBJ2-1; no definite D call. The V end was cut by 0 bases, the J end by 4 bases, with 4 bases between. The germline CDR1 and CDR2 sequences are LGHNA and YSLEER. The CDR3 consists of 13 residues. The CDR3 protein is CASSQERYNEQFF. The CDR3 DNA is TGCGCCAGCAGCCAAGAGAGATACAATGAGCAGTTCTTC.

The gene calls are TRBV28 and TRBJ2-5, with D hard to call. Trimming left V 5 bases short and J 7 bases short, with 17 bases between. Germline V CDR1 and CDR2: MDHEN, SYDVKM. CDR3 length equals 14 residues. CDR3 protein: CASSAYVVSWTQYF. The CDR3 DNA follows: TGTGCCAGCAGTGCGTACGTGGTTTCTTGGACCCAGTACTTC.

The chain carries TRBV4-2 and TRBJ2-3; D is ambiguous. CDR1 is LGHNA, CDR2 YNFKEQ, per germline. V was clipped by 0 bases and J by 1 base, with 11 bases between them. The CDR3 has 16 residues. CDR3 DNA: TGTGCCAGCAGCCAAGATGTCGCCTGGGGCACAGATACGCAGTATTTT. This sequence encodes CASSQDVAWGTDTQYF.

CDR3 DNA sequence: TGTGCCAGCAGTCCGGGACTCGAGTACAATGAGCAGTTCTTC. This encodes CASSPGLEYNEQFF. This chain uses TRBV6-6 with TRBJ2-1, with D perhaps TRBD2 (6 bases). The CDR3 is made up of 14 amino acids. Germline values: CDR1 MNHNY, CDR2 SVGAGI (reference sequence). Between the trimmed V and J ends, which lost 5 bases and 4 bases, there was a span of 12 bases.